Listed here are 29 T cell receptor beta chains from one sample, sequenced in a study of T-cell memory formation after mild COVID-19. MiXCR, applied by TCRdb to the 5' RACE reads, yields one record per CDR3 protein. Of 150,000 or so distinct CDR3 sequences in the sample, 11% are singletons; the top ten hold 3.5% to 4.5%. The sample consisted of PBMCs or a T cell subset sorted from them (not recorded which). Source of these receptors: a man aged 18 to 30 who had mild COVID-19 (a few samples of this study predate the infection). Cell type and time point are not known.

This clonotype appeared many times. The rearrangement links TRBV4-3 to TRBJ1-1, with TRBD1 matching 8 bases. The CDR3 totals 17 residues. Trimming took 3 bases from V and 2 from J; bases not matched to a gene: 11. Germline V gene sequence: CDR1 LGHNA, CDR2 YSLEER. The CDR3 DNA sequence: TGCGCCAGCAGCCACCCTAAGGGCGGACAGGGAAACACTGAAGCTTTCTTT. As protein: CASSHPKGGQGNTEAFF.

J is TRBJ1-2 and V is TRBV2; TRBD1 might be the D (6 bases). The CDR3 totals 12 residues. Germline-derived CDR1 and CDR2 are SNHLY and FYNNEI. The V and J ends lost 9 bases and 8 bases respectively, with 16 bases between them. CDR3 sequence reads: CASEGGRKGYTF. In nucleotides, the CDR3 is TGTGCCAGTGAGGGGGGGCGCAAAGGCTACACCTTC.

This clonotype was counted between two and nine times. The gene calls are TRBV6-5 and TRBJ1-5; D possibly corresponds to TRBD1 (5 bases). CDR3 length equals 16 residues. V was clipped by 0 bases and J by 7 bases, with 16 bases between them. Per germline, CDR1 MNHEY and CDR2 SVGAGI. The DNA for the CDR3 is TGTGCCAGCAGTTACTCCCCCGGCAGGGCCGACCAGCCCCAGCATTTT. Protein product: CASSYSPGRADQPQHF.

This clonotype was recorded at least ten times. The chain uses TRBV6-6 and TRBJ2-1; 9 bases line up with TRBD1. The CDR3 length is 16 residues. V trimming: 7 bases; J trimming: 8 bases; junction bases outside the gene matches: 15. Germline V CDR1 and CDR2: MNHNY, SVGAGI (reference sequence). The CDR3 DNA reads TGTGCCAGCACCTACCGGGACAGGGTAACCGAGCATGAGCAGTTCTTC. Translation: CASTYRDRVTEHEQFF.

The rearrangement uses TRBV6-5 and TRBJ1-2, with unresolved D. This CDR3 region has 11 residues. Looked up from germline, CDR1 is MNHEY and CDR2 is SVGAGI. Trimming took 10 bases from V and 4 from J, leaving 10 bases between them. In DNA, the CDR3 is TGTGCCACCAACGCCGGCTATGGCTACACCTTC. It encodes CATNAGYGYTF.

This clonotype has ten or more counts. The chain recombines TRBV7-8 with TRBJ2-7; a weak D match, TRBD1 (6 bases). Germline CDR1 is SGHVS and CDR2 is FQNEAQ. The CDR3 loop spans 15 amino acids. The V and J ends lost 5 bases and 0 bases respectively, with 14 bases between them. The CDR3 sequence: CASSRLDRLSYEQYF. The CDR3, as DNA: TGTGCCAGCAGCCGTCTTGACAGGCTCTCCTACGAGCAGTACTTC.

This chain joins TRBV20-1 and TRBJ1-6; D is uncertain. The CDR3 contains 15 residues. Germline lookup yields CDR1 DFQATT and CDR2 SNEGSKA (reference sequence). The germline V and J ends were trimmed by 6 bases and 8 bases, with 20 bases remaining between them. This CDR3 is CSASRLTALYSPLHF. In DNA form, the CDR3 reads TGCAGTGCCTCGCGATTAACAGCGTTATATTCACCCCTCCACTTT.

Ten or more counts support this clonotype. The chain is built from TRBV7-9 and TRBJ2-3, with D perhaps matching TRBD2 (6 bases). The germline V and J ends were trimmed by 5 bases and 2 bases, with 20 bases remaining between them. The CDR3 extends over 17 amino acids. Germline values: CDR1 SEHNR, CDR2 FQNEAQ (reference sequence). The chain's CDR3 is CASSIEGGARVTDTQYF. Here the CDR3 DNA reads TGTGCCAGCAGCATAGAAGGAGGGGCGCGGGTCACAGATACGCAGTATTTT.

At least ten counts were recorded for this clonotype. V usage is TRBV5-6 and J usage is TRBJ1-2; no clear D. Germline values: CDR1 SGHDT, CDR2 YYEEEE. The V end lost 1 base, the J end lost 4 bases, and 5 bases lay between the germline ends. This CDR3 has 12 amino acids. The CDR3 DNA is TGTGCCAGCAGCTTGTACGCCTATGGCTACACCTTC. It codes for CASSLYAYGYTF.

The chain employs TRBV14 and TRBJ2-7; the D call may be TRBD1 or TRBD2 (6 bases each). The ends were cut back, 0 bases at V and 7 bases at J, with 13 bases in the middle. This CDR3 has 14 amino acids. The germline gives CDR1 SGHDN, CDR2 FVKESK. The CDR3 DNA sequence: TGTGCCAGCAGCCAAGACCGGGGGCTTCGGGAGCAGTACGTC. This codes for CASSQDRGLREQYV.

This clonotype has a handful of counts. This CDR3 is CASSSPRQPQHF. CDR3 DNA: TGTGCCAGCAGCTCCCCACGACAGCCCCAGCATTTT. The chain combines TRBV7-8 with TRBJ1-5; no firm D call. CDR3 length: 12 residues. Trimming removed 4 bases at V and 7 bases at J, with 8 bases between. Germline V gives CDR1 SGHVS, CDR2 FQNEAQ.

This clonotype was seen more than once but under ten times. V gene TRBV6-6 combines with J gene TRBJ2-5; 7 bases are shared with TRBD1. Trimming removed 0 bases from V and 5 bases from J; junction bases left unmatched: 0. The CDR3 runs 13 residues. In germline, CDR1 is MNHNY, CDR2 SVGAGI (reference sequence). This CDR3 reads CASSYSDRETQYF. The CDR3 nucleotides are TGTGCCAGCAGTTACTCGGACAGGGAGACCCAGTACTTC.

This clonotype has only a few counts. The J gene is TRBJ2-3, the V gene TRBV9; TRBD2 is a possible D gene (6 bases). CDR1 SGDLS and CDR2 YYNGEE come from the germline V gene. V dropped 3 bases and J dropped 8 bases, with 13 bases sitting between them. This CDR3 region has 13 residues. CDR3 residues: CASSDRRGGTQYF. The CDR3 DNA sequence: TGTGCCAGCAGCGATCGGAGGGGCGGTACGCAGTATTTT. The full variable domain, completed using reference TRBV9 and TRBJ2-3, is DSGVTQTPKHLITATGQRVTLRCSPRSGDLSVYWYQQSLDQGLQFLIQYYNGEERAKGNILERFSAQQFPDLHSELNLSSLELGDSALYFCASSDRRGGTQYFGPGTRLTVL.

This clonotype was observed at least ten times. CDR3 coding DNA: TGTGCCAGCAGCGGCATGGTTCGAGATTACAATGAGCAGTTCTTC. Protein product: CASSGMVRDYNEQFF. The chain is built from TRBV3-1 and TRBJ2-1; D unclear. Germline V gene sequence: CDR1 LGHDT, CDR2 YNNKEL (reference sequence). This CDR3 comprises 15 residues. Trimming cost V 5 bases and J 4 bases, with 15 bases left between them.

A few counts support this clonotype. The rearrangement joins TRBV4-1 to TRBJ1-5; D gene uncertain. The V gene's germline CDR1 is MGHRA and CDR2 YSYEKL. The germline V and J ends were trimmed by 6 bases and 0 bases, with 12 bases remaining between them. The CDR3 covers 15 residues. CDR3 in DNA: TGCGCCAGCAGGTGGGGTCCCCTTAGCAATCAGCCCCAGCATTTT. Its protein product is CASRWGPLSNQPQHF.

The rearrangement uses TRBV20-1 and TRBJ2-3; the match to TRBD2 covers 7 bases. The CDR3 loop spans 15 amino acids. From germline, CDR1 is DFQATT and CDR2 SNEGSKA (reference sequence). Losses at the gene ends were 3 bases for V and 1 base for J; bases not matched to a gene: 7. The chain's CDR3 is CSARFGGGGTDTQYF. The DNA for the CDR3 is TGCAGTGCTAGGTTCGGCGGGGGAGGCACAGATACGCAGTATTTT.

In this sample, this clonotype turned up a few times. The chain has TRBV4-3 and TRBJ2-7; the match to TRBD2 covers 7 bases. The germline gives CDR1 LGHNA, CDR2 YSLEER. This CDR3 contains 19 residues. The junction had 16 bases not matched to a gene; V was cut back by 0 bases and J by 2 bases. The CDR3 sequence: CASSQEGIAGGFLPYEQYF. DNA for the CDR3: TGCGCCAGCAGCCAAGAAGGAATCGCCGGGGGGTTCCTTCCCTACGAGCAGTACTTC.

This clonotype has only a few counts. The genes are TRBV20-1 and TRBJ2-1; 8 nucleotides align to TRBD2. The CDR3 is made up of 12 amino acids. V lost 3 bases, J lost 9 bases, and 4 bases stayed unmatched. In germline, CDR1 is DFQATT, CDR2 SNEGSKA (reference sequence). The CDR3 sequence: CSASRTSLEQFF. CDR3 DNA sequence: TGCAGTGCTAGTAGGACTAGCCTTGAGCAGTTCTTC.

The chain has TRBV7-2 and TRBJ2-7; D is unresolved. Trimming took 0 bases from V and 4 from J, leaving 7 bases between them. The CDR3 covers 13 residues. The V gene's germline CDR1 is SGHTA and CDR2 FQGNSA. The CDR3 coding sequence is TGTGCCAGCAGCTTAGCGGTAGAATACGAGCAGTACGTC. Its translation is CASSLAVEYEQYV.

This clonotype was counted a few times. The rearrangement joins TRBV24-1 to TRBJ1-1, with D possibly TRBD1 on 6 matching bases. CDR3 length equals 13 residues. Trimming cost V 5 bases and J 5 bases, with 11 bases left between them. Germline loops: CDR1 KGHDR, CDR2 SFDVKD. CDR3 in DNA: TGTGCCACCAGTGCAGGGGCGTATACTGAAGCTTTCTTT. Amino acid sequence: CATSAGAYTEAFF.

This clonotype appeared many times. The CDR3 bases are TGTGCCAGCAGTCAGGGCCCTCCCGTAGGGACGCGGGGGAATGAGCAGTTCTTC. Translating gives CASSQGPPVGTRGNEQFF. This chain links TRBV6-5 with TRBJ2-1; 7 bases are a match to TRBD2. Germline trimming cut 5 bases from V and 7 bases from J; bases unmatched to any gene: 20. Germline assignment: CDR1 MNHEY and CDR2 SVGAGI. This CDR3 comprises 18 residues.

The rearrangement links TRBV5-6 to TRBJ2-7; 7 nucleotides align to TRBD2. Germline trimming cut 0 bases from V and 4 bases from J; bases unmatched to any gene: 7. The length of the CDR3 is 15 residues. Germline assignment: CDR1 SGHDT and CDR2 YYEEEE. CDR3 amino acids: CASSLAGSAGYEQYV. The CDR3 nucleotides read TGTGCCAGCAGCTTGGCCGGTTCAGCGGGGTACGAGCAGTACGTC.

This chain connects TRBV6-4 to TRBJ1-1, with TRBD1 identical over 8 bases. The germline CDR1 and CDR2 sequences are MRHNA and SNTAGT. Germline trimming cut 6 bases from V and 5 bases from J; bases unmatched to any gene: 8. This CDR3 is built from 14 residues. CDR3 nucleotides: TGTGCCAGCAGACCGACAGGGGAGGGGACTGAAGCTTTCTTT. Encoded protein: CASRPTGEGTEAFF.

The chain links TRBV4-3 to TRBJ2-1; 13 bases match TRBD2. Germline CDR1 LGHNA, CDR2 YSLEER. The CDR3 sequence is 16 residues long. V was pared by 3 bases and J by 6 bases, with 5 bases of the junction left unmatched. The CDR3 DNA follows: TGCGCCAGCAGCCAGTGGGGACTAGCGGGGATCAATGAGCAGTTCTTC. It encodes CASSQWGLAGINEQFF.

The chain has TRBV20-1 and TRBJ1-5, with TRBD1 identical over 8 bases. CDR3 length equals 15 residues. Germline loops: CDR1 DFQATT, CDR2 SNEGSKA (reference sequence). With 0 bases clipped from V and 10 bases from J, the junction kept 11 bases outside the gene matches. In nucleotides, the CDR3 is TGCAGTGCTAGAGATAGAACAGGGGGTCAGGGCCCCCAGCATTTT. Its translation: CSARDRTGGQGPQHF.

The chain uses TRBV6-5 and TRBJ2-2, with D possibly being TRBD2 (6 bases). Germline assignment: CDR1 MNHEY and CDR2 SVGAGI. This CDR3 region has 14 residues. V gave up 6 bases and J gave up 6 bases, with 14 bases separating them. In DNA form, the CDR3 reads TGTGCCAGCAGCCCCGGGACTGCCTCCGGGGAGCTGTTTTTT. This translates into CASSPGTASGELFF.

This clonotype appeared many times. CDR3 region: CASSRGTGQETQYF. In DNA form, the CDR3 reads TGTGCCAGCAGCCGCGGGACAGGCCAAGAGACCCAGTACTTC. The chain recombines TRBV6-6 with TRBJ2-5; 8 nucleotides line up with TRBD1. Germline V CDR1 and CDR2: MNHNY, SVGAGI (reference sequence). Trimming cost V 6 bases and J 1 base; bases outside gene matches: 4. The CDR3 contains 14 residues.

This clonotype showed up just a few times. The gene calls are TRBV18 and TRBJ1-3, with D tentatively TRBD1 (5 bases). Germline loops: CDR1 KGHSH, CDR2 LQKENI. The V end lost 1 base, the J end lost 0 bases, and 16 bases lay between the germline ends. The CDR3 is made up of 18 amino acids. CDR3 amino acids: CASSPRRYDSLSGNTIYF. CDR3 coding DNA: TGTGCCAGCTCACCACGCCGCTACGACAGCCTCTCTGGAAACACCATATATTTT.

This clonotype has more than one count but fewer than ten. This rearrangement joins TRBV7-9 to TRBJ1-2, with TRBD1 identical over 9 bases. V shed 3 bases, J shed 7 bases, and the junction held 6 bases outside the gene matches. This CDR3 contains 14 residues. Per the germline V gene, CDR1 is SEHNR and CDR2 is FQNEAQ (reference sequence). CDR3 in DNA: TGTGCCAGCAGCTTCGCGGACAGGGGCTCTGGCTACACCTTC. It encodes CASSFADRGSGYTF.